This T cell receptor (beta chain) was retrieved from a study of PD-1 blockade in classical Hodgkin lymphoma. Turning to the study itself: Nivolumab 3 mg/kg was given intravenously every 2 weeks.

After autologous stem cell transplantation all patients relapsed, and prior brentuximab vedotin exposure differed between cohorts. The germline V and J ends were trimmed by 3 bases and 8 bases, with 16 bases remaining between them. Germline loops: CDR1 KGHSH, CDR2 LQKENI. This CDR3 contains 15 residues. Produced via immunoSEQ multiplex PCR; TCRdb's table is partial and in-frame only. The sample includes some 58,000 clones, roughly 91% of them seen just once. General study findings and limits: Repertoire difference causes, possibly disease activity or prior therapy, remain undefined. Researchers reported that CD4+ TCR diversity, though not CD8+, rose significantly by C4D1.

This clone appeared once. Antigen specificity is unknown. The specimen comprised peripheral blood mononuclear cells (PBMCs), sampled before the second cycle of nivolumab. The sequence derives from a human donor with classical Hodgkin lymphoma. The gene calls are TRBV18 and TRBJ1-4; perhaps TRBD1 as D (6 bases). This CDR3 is CASSPGSGTGEKLFF. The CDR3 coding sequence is TGTGCCAGCTCACCCGGGTCCGGAACAGGGGAAAAACTGTTTTTT.